These T cell receptor beta chains were read from a single sample in a study of vaccination effects on CD4 cells after COVID-19. Here immunoSEQ multiplex PCR was the method, and the copy in TCRdb shows in-frame clones only, minus some. The repertoire holds tens of thousands of clones, with 70% as singletons. No antigen is known for these receptors. Specimen: CD4+ T cells from PBMCs cultured without peptide, collected before COVID-19 vaccination. All receptors come from a human donor who received a COVID-19 vaccine. Each CDR3 is given with its conserved first and last residue. The D gene is left open where the match is weak. Part of the rows lack a size; the others show once, few, many or a class for expanded clones.

>TRBV10-3|TRBD1|TRBJ1-6|NA
TGTGCCATCAGCGACAGGGGTGGTAATTCACCCCTCCACTTT
CAISDRGGNSPLHF
>TRBV19|TRBD1|TRBJ1-5|NA
TGTGCCAGTAGTGACAGGGGGCAGGGCAATCAGCCCCAGCATTTT
CASSDRGQGNQPQHF
>TRBV12-5|NA|TRBJ1-1|NA
TGTGCTAGTGGATCCCCCGTGTTGGCTGAAGCTTTCTTT
CASGSPVLAEAFF
>TRBV10-3|NA|TRBJ1-6|few
TGTGCCATCAGTGAGTCAGTAGTCCGGAAAAATTCACCCCTCCACTTT
CAISESVVRKNSPLHF
>TRBV5-1|NA|TRBJ1-2|few
TGCGCCAGCAGCTTGAACGACCCTAACTATGGCTACACCTTC
CASSLNDPNYGYTF
>TRBV6-5|TRBD2|TRBJ2-1|NA
TGTGCCAGCAGCGGCGGGGGGGACTACAATGAGCAGTTCTTC
CASSGGGDYNEQFF
>TRBV10-2|NA|TRBJ2-3|NA
TGCGCCAGCAGTGGTGGGTCGTGGTACGGGGCAGATACGCAGTATTTT
CASSGGSWYGADTQYF
>TRBV5-1|TRBD1|TRBJ2-7|NA
TGCGCCAGCAGCATAGACAGGGGGCACTACGAGCAGTACTTC
CASSIDRGHYEQYF
>TRBV10-2|TRBD2|TRBJ2-7|once
TGCGCCAGCAGCGGGACTAGCGGGAGTTTCGAGCAGTACTTC
CASSGTSGSFEQYF
>TRBV7-8|TRBD1|TRBJ1-5|NA
TGTGCCAGCAGCCCCAGGACAGGATTTGGTCAGCCCCAGCATTTT
CASSPRTGFGQPQHF
>TRBV5-1|NA|TRBJ1-1|few
TGCGCCAGCAGCTTTTCAGGACGGAACACTGAAGCTTTCTTT
CASSFSGRNTEAFF
>TRBV11-2|NA|TRBJ2-1|NA
TGTGCCAGCAGCGCTTCCACCTACAATGAGCAGTTCTTC
CASSASTYNEQFF
>TRBV10-2|TRBD2|TRBJ2-1|NA
TGCGCCAGCCGACCGGGACTAGCGGGAGGGAGCTCCTACAATGAGCAGTTCTTC
CASRPGLAGGSSYNEQFF
>TRBV18|TRBD1|TRBJ2-5|NA
TGTGCCAGCTTCATCGAAGGACAGGGGGAGACCCAGTACTTC
CASFIEGQGETQYF
>TRBV5-1|NA|TRBJ1-2|NA
TGCGCCAGCAGCTTGGATTCTCAGGGGCACTATGGCTACACCTTC
CASSLDSQGHYGYTF
>TRBV11-2|TRBD2|TRBJ2-3|NA
TGTGCCAGCAGCCCCACTAGCGGCGAGCCCGAGTATTTT
CASSPTSGEPEYF
>TRBV3-1/TRBV3-2|NA|TRBJ2-1|few
TGTGCCAGCAGCCCCTCGGGAGACTACAATGAGCAGTTCTTC
CASSPSGDYNEQFF
>TRBV6-4|NA|TRBJ1-1|few
TGTGCCAGCAGTGACTCGGAGAACACTGAAGCTTTCTTT
CASSDSENTEAFF
>TRBV5-1|NA|TRBJ1-1|NA
TGCGCCAGCAATACACCCCCTGACAGCAACACTGAAGCTTTCTTT
CASNTPPDSNTEAFF
>TRBV11-2|NA|TRBJ1-1|once
TGTGCCAGCAGCCGGGCAGTGGTCTCGGGGTCGTGGAACACTGAAGCTTTCTTT
CASSRAVVSGSWNTEAFF
>TRBV4-1|NA|TRBJ1-4|NA
TGCGCCAGCAGCCAAGATCCAGGGACGAATGAAAAACTGTTTTTT
CASSQDPGTNEKLFF
>TRBV18|TRBD2|TRBJ2-3|NA
TGTGCCAGCTCACGATCGGGACTAGCGGGAGAGGGAAGCACAGATACGCAGTATTTT
CASSRSGLAGEGSTDTQYF
>TRBV18|TRBD1|TRBJ1-5|NA
TGTGCCAGCTCACAGGGACAGGGGGCGGATAGCAATCAGCCCCAGCATTTT
CASSQGQGADSNQPQHF
>TRBV11-3|NA|TRBJ2-3|few
TGTGCCAGCAGCTTAGGAGGTTTAAGCACAGATACGCAGTATTTT
CASSLGGLSTDTQYF
>TRBV5-1|TRBD1|TRBJ2-5|NA
TGCGCCTCAACTCGGACAGGTCTGGGGCAAGAGACCCAGTACTTC
CASTRTGLGQETQYF
>TRBV19|TRBD1|TRBJ1-2|NA
TGTGCCAGTAGTATATATCTGGATGGGACAGGGGGCTCAGGAAGCTATGGCTACACCTTC
CASSIYLDGTGGSGSYGYTF
>TRBV18|NA|TRBJ2-2|NA
TGTGCCAGCTCACCACCGGGATGGGTGCAATCCGGGGAGCTGTTTTTT
CASSPPGWVQSGELFF
>TRBV5-4|TRBD1|TRBJ1-3|NA
TGTGCCAGCAGCCGACGGGACAGCTCTGGAAACACCATATATTTT
CASSRRDSSGNTIYF
>TRBV6-5|NA|TRBJ2-7|NA
TGTGCCAGCAGTTACTCGTCCGGACAGTACTACGAGCAGTACTTC
CASSYSSGQYYEQYF
>TRBV3-1/TRBV3-2|TRBD1|TRBJ1-2|NA
TGTGCCAGCAGTCAAGCCCTTGGACAGGGGAACTATGGCTACACCTTC
CASSQALGQGNYGYTF
>TRBV10-2|TRBD2|TRBJ2-5|NA
TGCGCCACCCGGGGGGGTTCTTCGCAGACCCAGTACTTC
CATRGGSSQTQYF
>TRBV27|NA|TRBJ2-3|NA
TGTGCCAGCAGTAGGTCAGGATTCACAGATACGCAGTATTTT
CASSRSGFTDTQYF
>TRBV15|NA|TRBJ1-5|NA
TGTGCCACCAGCAGAGACCCACAGGGTGTAGGGCAGCCCCAGCATTTT
CATSRDPQGVGQPQHF
>TRBV25-1|TRBD1|TRBJ1-1|NA
TGTGCCAGCAGGGCAGCAGGGGGGGCCACTGAAGCTTTCTTT
CASRAAGGATEAFF
>TRBV7-9|TRBD1|TRBJ1-2|NA
TGTGCCAGCAGCTATGCTATTCCAGGGGGCGCTTCTAACTATGGCTACACCTTC
CASSYAIPGGASNYGYTF
>TRBV30|TRBD1|TRBJ1-5|NA
TGTGCCTGGAATTCGGGACAGGGGTTTAATCAGCCCCAGCATTTT
CAWNSGQGFNQPQHF
>TRBV7-2|TRBD2|TRBJ2-3|NA
TGTGCCAGCAGCCTACGAGCGGGGGCTAGCACAGATACGCAGTATTTT
CASSLRAGASTDTQYF
>TRBV3-1/TRBV3-2|NA|TRBJ2-2|NA
TGTGCCAGCAGCCATTCTCCTAGTGTCGGGGAGCTGTTTTTT
CASSHSPSVGELFF
>TRBV2|TRBD2|TRBJ2-1|NA
TGTGCCAGCGGGACGGGACTAAACAATGAGCAGTTCTTC
CASGTGLNNEQFF
>TRBV7-2|NA|TRBJ1-1|NA
TGTGCCAGCAGCTTATCGCGAGCGAACACTGAAGCTTTCTTT
CASSLSRANTEAFF
>TRBV5-1|TRBD2|TRBJ2-4|NA
TGCGCCAGCAGCTTGAATCGGGAGGGCATTCAGTACTTC
CASSLNREGIQYF
>TRBV10-3|TRBD1|TRBJ1-2|NA
TGTGCCATCAGGGGCAGCCCGGGACAGGGGGACTATGGCTACACCTTC
CAIRGSPGQGDYGYTF
>TRBV18|NA|TRBJ2-2|NA
TGTGCCAGCTCAGCACAAATCGTTCGGGGGTCTTACACCGGGGAGCTGTTTTTT
CASSAQIVRGSYTGELFF
>TRBV7-8|TRBD2|TRBJ2-1|NA
TGTGCCAGCAGCTTAGGGACTAGCGGGGGGGGGAATGAGCAGTTCTTC
CASSLGTSGGGNEQFF
>TRBV6-5|NA|TRBJ1-1|once
TGTGCCAGCAGTCCTCGAGGTCGCCCTGAAGCTTTCTTT
CASSPRGRPEAFF
>TRBV7-9|NA|TRBJ1-2|NA
TGTGCCAGCAGCTTATCCGGGGTGGAGGGCTACACCTTC
CASSLSGVEGYTF
>TRBV3-1/TRBV3-2|TRBD2|TRBJ2-1|NA
TGTGCCAGCAGACTAGCGGGGGGGGACAATGAGCAGTTCTTC
CASRLAGGDNEQFF
>TRBV24-1|NA|TRBJ2-3|NA
TGTGCCACCAGCGGGGACACAGATACGCAGTATTTT
CATSGDTDTQYF
>TRBV18|NA|TRBJ2-3|NA
TGTGCCAGCTCACCTGCCGGGTCCCCCGATACGCAGTATTTT
CASSPAGSPDTQYF
>TRBV28|NA|TRBJ1-5|NA
TGTGCCAGCCAGCAGGAAAGAAATCAGCCCCAGCATTTT
CASQQERNQPQHF
>TRBV7-9|NA|TRBJ1-2|few
TGTGCCAGCAGCTTAGCGCTAGAACAGGGTTATGGTGGCTACACCTTC
CASSLALEQGYGGYTF
>TRBV25-1|NA|TRBJ1-6|few
TGTGCCAGCAGTGTGGCAGGGCAGGCACCCCTCCACTTT
CASSVAGQAPLHF
>TRBV10-2|NA|TRBJ2-2|NA
TGCGCCAGCCGGTGGTCGGGAGACACCGGGGAGCTGTTTTTT
CASRWSGDTGELFF
>TRBV13|TRBD1|TRBJ2-7|NA
TGTGCCAGCAGCTTGGAGCAGGGGGCGCCCGAGCAGTACTTC
CASSLEQGAPEQYF
>TRBV7-9|TRBD1|TRBJ1-6|once
TGTGCCAGCAGTCCTTTTGACAGGGCTAATTCACCCCTCCACTTT
CASSPFDRANSPLHF
>TRBV19|NA|TRBJ1-2|once
TGTGCCAGTAGTATCGAGGGGAGAGGCTACACCTTC
CASSIEGRGYTF
>TRBV24-1|TRBD1|TRBJ2-2|once
TGTGCCACCAGTGACCCCGGGACAGGGGGCGCCGGAACCGGGGAGCTGTTTTTT
CATSDPGTGGAGTGELFF
>TRBV19|NA|TRBJ1-2|NA
TGTGCCAGTAGGAGAGGGCATGGCTACACCTTC
CASRRGHGYTF
>TRBV2|TRBD1|TRBJ1-5|NA
TGTGCCAGCACCCGCAGGGGGCTAAGGAATCAGCCCCAGCATTTT
CASTRRGLRNQPQHF
>TRBV21-1|NA|TRBJ1-4|NA
TGTGCCAGCAGCAAAGACGGACAGGGTGAAAAACTGTTTTTT
CASSKDGQGEKLFF